The clone carrying this T cell receptor beta chain was counted a few times. The antigen remains undetermined. A read error is likely, as this CDR3 ends without the conserved phenylalanine or tryptophan. Whole-study findings and limits: The larger-cohort validation was restricted to a single TCR beta V-J rearrangement rather than whole repertoires.

Germline V gives CDR1 SQVTM, CDR2 ANQGSEA. This CDR3 is 12 amino acids long. J lost 3 bases, V lost 7 bases, and 5 bases had no gene match. TCRdb re-called the 5' RACE reads with MiXCR, one entry per CDR3 protein. The sample carries tens of thousands of distinct CDR3 sequences, less than 35% recorded once. The gene calls are TRBV29-1 and TRBJ1-1; 7 positions match TRBD1. The source of this sequence is a female donor with breast cancer. Sequencing was carried out using memory CD4+ T cells sorted from a lymph node. The subset was: memory CD4+ T cells, CD4+CD45RO+CD25-. The CDR3 region is CSAGRGDTEAFI. CDR3 sequence (DNA): TGCAGCGCTGGCAGGGGGGACACTGAAGCTTTCATT.